This T cell receptor (beta chain) was captured by sequencing in a study of PD-1 blockade in classical Hodgkin lymphoma. Overall study context: Nivolumab dosing for patients was 3 mg/kg, administered intravenously every 2 weeks.

General study findings and limits: Only CD4+ TCR diversity, not CD8+, had risen significantly by C4D1. Complete responders matched newly diagnosed patients in baseline diversity.

Time point in this sample: cycle 4 day 1 (C4D1), after five to seven weeks of nivolumab. All trial patients relapsed after autologous stem cell transplantation. The data were produced by immunoSEQ multiplex PCR, yet TCRdb's version contains in-frame clones alone and is incomplete. This table has tens of thousands of clones, more than 70% appearing once. The junction had 3 bases not matched to a gene; V was cut back by 2 bases and J by 6 bases. Germline V lookup: CDR1 MNHEY, CDR2 SVGAGI. The CDR3 runs to 15 residues. As to this clone: Its antigen is currently unknown.

The TCR originated in a human donor with classical Hodgkin lymphoma. The source was peripheral blood mononuclear cells (PBMCs), collected before the fourth cycle of nivolumab. J is TRBJ2-3 and V is TRBV6-5, with 12 positions matching TRBD1. CDR3 sequence reads: CASSYGTGGFDTQYF. CDR3 nucleotide sequence: TGTGCCAGCAGTTACGGGACAGGGGGCTTCGATACGCAGTATTTT.